The T cell receptor (beta chain) under discussion was sequenced for a study of shared clonotypes between healthy human individuals. In the study overall: Three plates each covered CD4 naive and memory; CD8 naive two, CD8 memory one.

Germline V lookup: CDR1 MDHEN, CDR2 SYDVKM. This CDR3 has 12 residues. V shed 6 bases and J shed 6 bases, with 9 bases lying between them. Everyone who donated was a Caucasian adult who lived in Nashville, Tennessee. Details on this clone: Distinct nucleotide sequences in the sample also encode this CDR3.

Using immunoSEQ multiplex PCR, the repertoire was profiled, and TCRdb retains in-frame clones only, with some absent. The table includes some 980,000 clones, about three quarters detected once. The TCR was taken from a young man in good health. What was sequenced was memory CD4+ T cells sorted from blood. The subset here: CD45RA-negative fraction. The chain carries TRBV28 and TRBJ2-4, with D uncertain. CDR3 DNA sequence: TGTGCCAGCAGCCCCACTGGAAACATTCAGTACTTC. It is translated as CASSPTGNIQYF.